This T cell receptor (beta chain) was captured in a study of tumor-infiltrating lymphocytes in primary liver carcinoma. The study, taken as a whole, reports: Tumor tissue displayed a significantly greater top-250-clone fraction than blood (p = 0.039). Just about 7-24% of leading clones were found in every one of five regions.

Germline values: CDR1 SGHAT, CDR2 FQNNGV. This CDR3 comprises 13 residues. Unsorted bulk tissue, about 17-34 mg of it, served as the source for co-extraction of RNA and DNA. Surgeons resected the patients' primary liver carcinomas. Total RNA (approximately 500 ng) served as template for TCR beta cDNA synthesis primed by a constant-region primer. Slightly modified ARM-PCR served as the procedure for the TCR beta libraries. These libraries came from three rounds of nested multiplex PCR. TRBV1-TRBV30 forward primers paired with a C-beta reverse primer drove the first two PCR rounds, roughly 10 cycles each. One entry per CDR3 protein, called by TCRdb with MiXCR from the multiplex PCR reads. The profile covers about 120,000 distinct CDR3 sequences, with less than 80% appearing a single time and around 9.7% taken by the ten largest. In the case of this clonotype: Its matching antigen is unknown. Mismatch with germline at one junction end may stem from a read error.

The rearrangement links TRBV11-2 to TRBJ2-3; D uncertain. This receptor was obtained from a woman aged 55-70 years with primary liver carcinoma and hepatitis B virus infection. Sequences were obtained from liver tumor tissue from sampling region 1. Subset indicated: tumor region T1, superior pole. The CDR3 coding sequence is TGTGCCGGCAGCATACTTAGGGCAGATACACAGTATTTT. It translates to CAGSILRADTQYF.